Reported below is one T cell receptor beta chain. Other DNA sequences in this sample translate to the same CDR3. Only in-frame clones appear in the TCRdb table, and some are missing; sequencing was by immunoSEQ multiplex PCR. The sample records around 30,000 clones, 85% to 95% being singletons. Germline CDR1 and CDR2: SGHDT and YYEEEE. There are 15 residues in the CDR3. The V end was cut by 3 bases, the J end by 0 bases, with 10 bases between. These data belong to a study of blood T cell repertoires in COVID-19. About the research overall: Whether acute or convalescent, the COVID-19 samples came from the United States, Italy and Spain. Sample material is recorded as cDNA or gDNA derived from T cells, B-cell-depleted T cells, or PBMCs.

The sample was peripheral blood. The source is a male donor with active COVID-19. The rearrangement joins TRBV5-6 to TRBJ1-3; TRBD1 might be the D (5 bases). CDR3 amino acids: CASSSDSSSGNTIYF. The DNA for the CDR3 is TGTGCCAGCAGCTCCGACAGCAGCTCTGGAAACACCATATATTTT.